The rows below give T cell receptor beta chains drawn from one sample of a study of blood T cell repertoires in COVID-19. Produced via immunoSEQ multiplex PCR; TCRdb's table is partial and in-frame only. The data contain approximately 120,000 clones, about four fifths of them singletons. The sequencing sample was made of PBMCs or T cells enriched from blood (not recorded which). The receptors were sampled from a man aged 25-40 years who had recovered from COVID-19. CDR3s include the opening cysteine and the closing phenylalanine or tryptophan. The D gene is left open where the match is weak. The listing skips clone size in some rows; elsewhere it reads once, few, many or a size class.

>.|.|TRBJ2-5|TRBV5-4
CASSLRGQETQYF
TGTGCCAGCAGCTTGAGGGGTCAAGAGACCCAGTACTTC
>TRBD1|.|TRBJ1-4|TRBV7-9
CASSTGQGATNEKLFF
TGTGCCAGCAGCACTGGACAGGGTGCAACTAATGAAAAACTGTTTTTT
>.|.|TRBJ2-2|TRBV18
CASSPHAISGRVNTGELFF
TGTGCCAGCTCACCACACGCGATTTCAGGCAGGGTCAACACCGGGGAGCTGTTTTTT
>TRBD1|.|TRBJ1-4|TRBV5-5
CASSFQGETNEKLFF
TGTGCCAGCAGCTTCCAGGGGGAAACTAATGAAAAACTGTTTTTT
>.|.|TRBJ2-7|TRBV7-2
CASSFQGTGSYEQYF
TGTGCCAGCAGCTTCCAGGGCACAGGATCCTACGAGCAGTACTTC
>.|.|TRBJ2-3|TRBV5-4
CASSPRRAADTQYF
TGTGCCAGCAGCCCGAGGCGCGCGGCCGATACGCAGTATTTT
>TRBD2|.|TRBJ2-7|TRBV5-1
CASSSAPERGSYEQYF
TGCGCCAGCAGCTCGGCCCCGGAGCGGGGATCCTACGAGCAGTACTTC
>.|.|TRBJ2-1|TRBV29-1
CSGRSSFDEQFF
TGCAGCGGTCGAAGCTCATTCGATGAGCAGTTCTTC
>TRBD1|.|TRBJ2-2|TRBV6-5
CASRTDRANTGELFF
TGTGCCAGCAGGACGGACAGGGCGAACACCGGGGAGCTGTTTTTT
>TRBD1|.|TRBJ2-1|TRBV27
CASSYGTANEQFF
TGTGCCAGCAGTTATGGGACAGCCAATGAGCAGTTCTTC
>TRBD1|once|TRBJ1-1|TRBV19
CASSRTGGGLSEAFF
TGTGCCAGTAGCCGGACAGGGGGTGGATTATCTGAAGCTTTCTTT
>TRBD1|.|TRBJ1-2|TRBV9
CASSVTGTGNYGYTF
TGTGCCAGCAGCGTCACCGGGACAGGGAACTATGGCTACACCTTC
>.|.|TRBJ2-7|TRBV4-2
CASSQRDLSTYEQYF
TGTGCCAGCAGCCAGCGGGACTTGAGTACCTACGAGCAGTACTTC
>TRBD2|.|TRBJ2-1|TRBV20-1
CSTSGAYEQFF
TGCAGCACTAGCGGGGCCTATGAGCAGTTCTTC
>.|.|TRBJ2-3|TRBV5-1
CASSHTDRSDTQYF
TGCGCCAGCAGCCACACGGACAGATCAGATACGCAGTATTTT
>TRBD1|.|TRBJ1-1|TRBV9
CASSVGGTANTEAFF
TGTGCCAGCAGCGTAGGCGGGACAGCGAACACTGAAGCTTTCTTT
>.|few|TRBJ2-3|TRBV5-1
CASSLYAGAGDTQYF
TGCGCCAGCAGCTTGTACGCGGGGGCCGGAGATACGCAGTATTTT
>TRBD1|.|TRBJ1-5|TRBV2
CASNRGIGNQPQHF
TGTGCCAGCAACAGGGGAATTGGCAATCAGCCCCAGCATTTT
>TRBD1|once|TRBJ1-1|TRBV10-3
CATTRDRAITEAFF
TGTGCCACTACAAGGGACAGGGCAATAACTGAAGCTTTCTTT
>TRBD2|.|TRBJ2-2|TRBV6-4
CASSEQTSGNTGELFF
TGTGCCAGCAGTGAGCAAACTAGCGGGAATACCGGGGAGCTGTTTTTT
>.|.|TRBJ2-7|TRBV6-5
CASAVNSYEQYF
TGTGCCAGTGCGGTGAACTCCTACGAGCAGTACTTC
>.|.|TRBJ1-1|TRBV5-6
CASSLDGGLKNTEAFF
TGTGCCAGCAGCTTGGACGGGGGATTGAAGAACACTGAAGCTTTCTTT
>TRBD2|.|TRBJ2-1|TRBV10-3
CAISPSTGTSGRGSYNEQFF
TGTGCCATCAGTCCTTCTACCGGGACTAGCGGGAGGGGATCCTACAATGAGCAGTTCTTC
>TRBD1|once|TRBJ1-4|TRBV25-1
CASRDRVGEKLFF
TGTGCCAGCAGGGACAGGGTAGGAGAAAAACTGTTTTTT
>.|many|TRBJ1-5|TRBV7-9
CASSLAIEDQPQHF
TGTGCCAGCAGCTTAGCGATAGAGGATCAGCCCCAGCATTTT
>.|.|TRBJ2-7|TRBV4-1
CASSQVGSLLGRDYEQYF
TGCGCCAGCAGCCAAGTTGGCTCCCTCCTTGGCAGGGACTACGAGCAGTACTTC
>.|.|TRBJ1-4|TRBV29-1
CSVREQGQEKLFF
TGCAGCGTTCGGGAACAGGGTCAGGAAAAACTGTTTTTT
>TRBD2|.|TRBJ2-2|TRBV11-1
CASSLDSGYTGELFF
TGTGCCAGCAGCTTGGATAGCGGGTACACCGGGGAGCTGTTTTTT
>.|.|TRBJ1-1|TRBV2
CASCCGAKWEAFF
TGTGCCAGCTGCTGCGGAGCTAAATGGGAAGCTTTCTTT
>.|.|TRBJ2-2|TRBV10-3
CAITVYTGELFF
TGTGCCATCACCGTCTACACCGGGGAGCTGTTTTTT
>.|.|TRBJ2-7|TRBV12-3/TRBV12-4
CASSPSSYEQYF
TGTGCCAGCAGTCCGAGCTCCTACGAGCAGTACTTC